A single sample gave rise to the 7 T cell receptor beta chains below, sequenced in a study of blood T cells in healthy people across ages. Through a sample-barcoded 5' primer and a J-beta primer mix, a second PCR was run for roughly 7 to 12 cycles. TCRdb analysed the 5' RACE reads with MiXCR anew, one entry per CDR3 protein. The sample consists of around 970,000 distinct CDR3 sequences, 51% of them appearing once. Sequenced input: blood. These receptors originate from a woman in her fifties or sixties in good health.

The CDR3 loop reads CASDPKYPRSGANVLTF. The CDR3 DNA is TGCGCCAGCGACCCAAAATACCCGAGATCTGGGGCCAACGTCCTGACTTTC. This rearrangement joins TRBV5-1 to TRBJ2-6; D gene uncertain. Trimming took off 7 bases at V and 1 base at J, with 18 bases between the two ends. Per germline, CDR1 SGHRS and CDR2 YFSETQ. The CDR3 is 17 residues long.

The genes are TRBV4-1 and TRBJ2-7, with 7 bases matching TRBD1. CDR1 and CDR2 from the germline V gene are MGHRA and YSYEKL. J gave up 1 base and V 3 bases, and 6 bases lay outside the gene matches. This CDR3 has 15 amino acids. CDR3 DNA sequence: TGCGCCAGCAGCCAGGCGCAGGGACAGTCCTACGAGCAGTACTTC. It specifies CASSQAQGQSYEQYF.

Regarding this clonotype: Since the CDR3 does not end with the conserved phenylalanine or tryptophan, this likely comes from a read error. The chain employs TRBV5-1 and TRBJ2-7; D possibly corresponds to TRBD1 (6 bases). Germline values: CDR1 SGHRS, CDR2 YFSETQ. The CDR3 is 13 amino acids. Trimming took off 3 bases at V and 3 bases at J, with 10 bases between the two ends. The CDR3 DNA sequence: TGCGCCAGCAGCTGGACAGTGGGCTACGAGCAGTACATC. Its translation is CASSWTVGYEQYI.

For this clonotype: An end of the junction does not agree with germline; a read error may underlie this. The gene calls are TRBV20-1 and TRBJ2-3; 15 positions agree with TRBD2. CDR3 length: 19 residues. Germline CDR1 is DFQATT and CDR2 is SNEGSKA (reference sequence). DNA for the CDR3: TGCAGTGGTAGAGGGCCCGGACTAGCGGGAGGGCCTAGCACAGATACGCAGTATTTT. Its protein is CSGRGPGLAGGPSTDTQYF.

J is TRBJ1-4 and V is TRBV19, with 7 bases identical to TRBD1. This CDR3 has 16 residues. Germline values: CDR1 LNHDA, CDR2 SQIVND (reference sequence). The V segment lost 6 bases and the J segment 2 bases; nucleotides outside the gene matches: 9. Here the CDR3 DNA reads TGTGCCAGTAGCCGGAAAAAGGGGGCGACTAATGAAAAACTGTTTTTT. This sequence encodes CASSRKKGATNEKLFF.

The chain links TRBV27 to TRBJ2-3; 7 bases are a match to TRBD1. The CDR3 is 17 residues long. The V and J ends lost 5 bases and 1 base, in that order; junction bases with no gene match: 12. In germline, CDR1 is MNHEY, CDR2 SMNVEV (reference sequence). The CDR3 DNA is TGTGCCAGCAGTACATACAGGGGCCGGGTTGGCACAGATACGCAGTATTTT. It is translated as CASSTYRGRVGTDTQYF.

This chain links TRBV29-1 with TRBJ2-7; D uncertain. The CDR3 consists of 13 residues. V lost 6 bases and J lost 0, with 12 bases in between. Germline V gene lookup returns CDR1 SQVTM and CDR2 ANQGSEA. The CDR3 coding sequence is TGCAGCGTCCTTATCCAAAGCTCCTACGAGCAGTACTTC. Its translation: CSVLIQSSYEQYF.